These T cell receptor beta chains were read from a single sample in a study of somatic mutations in cytotoxic T cells in rheumatoid arthritis. Clones were read by immunoSEQ multiplex PCR, and TCRdb kept only the in-frame ones, dropping some. The sample lists 10,000 or so clones, less than 80% occurring once. Sequencing was performed on CD8+ T cells sorted from blood. The receptors originated from an adult with rheumatoid arthritis. Each CDR3 is given with its conserved first and last residue. D genes are given only for firm matches. Expanded clones get a size class; other rows say once, few or many, or leave the size out.

j_gene | abundance | d_gene | v_gene | CDR3nt | CDR3aa
TRBJ1-1 | few | - | TRBV6-5 | TGTGCCAGCAGCTTCTCCGAAGAACAACAGAGTGAAGCTTTCTTT | CASSFSEEQQSEAFF
TRBJ2-7 | - | TRBD2 | TRBV5-6 | TGTGCCAGCAGCTCCCCGACTAGCGGGGCCTACGAGCAGTACTTC | CASSSPTSGAYEQYF
TRBJ2-7 | - | TRBD2 | TRBV30 | TGTGCCTGGAGTGGACTAGCGGGAATCTACGAGCAGTACTTC | CAWSGLAGIYEQYF
TRBJ1-6 | - | - | TRBV4-1 | TGCGCCAGCAGTTTAACAGGGTTCCTTAGCTCCTATAATTCACCCCTCCACTTT | CASSLTGFLSSYNSPLHF
TRBJ2-3 | - | - | TRBV9 | TGTGCCAGCAGCGTAGATATTAGCCCTTTCCCGTATTTT | CASSVDISPFPYF
TRBJ2-2 | - | TRBD1 | TRBV4-3 | TGCGCCAGCAGCTCCGGGACAGGGCACACCGGGGAGCTGTTTTTT | CASSSGTGHTGELFF
TRBJ2-5 | - | - | TRBV19 | TGTGCCAGTAGTGTTCAGGGGGGAGAGACCCAGTACTTC | CASSVQGGETQYF
TRBJ1-3 | - | - | TRBV12-5 | TGTGCTAGTGGCGAACAGGGTTCTGGAAACACCATATATTTT | CASGEQGSGNTIYF
TRBJ1-2 | - | - | TRBV9 | TGTGCCAGCAGCGTAGCGTCAGGGAACTATGGCTACACCTTC | CASSVASGNYGYTF
TRBJ2-7 | - | - | TRBV6-5 | TGTGCCAGCAGTTACTCGAAGGGTATCTACGAGCAGTACTTC | CASSYSKGIYEQYF
TRBJ2-7 | - | - | TRBV7-6 | TGTGCCAGCAGCGCAACAGGACCTACCTACGAGCAGTACTTC | CASSATGPTYEQYF
TRBJ2-3 | - | - | TRBV4-1 | TGCGCCAGCAGCCAAGTCGCTCTCACAGATACGCAGTATTTT | CASSQVALTDTQYF
TRBJ2-5 | large | - | TRBV5-6 | TGTGCCAGCAGCCCATGGGACCTCATAGAGACCCAGTACTTC | CASSPWDLIETQYF
TRBJ1-3 | - | - | TRBV20-1 | TGCAGTGCCCGGCAGGGGAACACCATATATTTT | CSARQGNTIYF
TRBJ2-3 | - | - | TRBV4-3 | TGCGCCAGCAGTGCCACGACGCAGTATTTT | CASSATTQYF
TRBJ2-2 | - | TRBD2 | TRBV7-9 | TGTGCCAGCAGCTCATCCGCCCTCGGGGGGAGCACCGGGGAGCTGTTTTTT | CASSSSALGGSTGELFF
TRBJ2-5 | few | TRBD2 | TRBV6-1 | TGTGCCAGCCGTGTAGCGGGAGGGGTAGGCCAAGAGACCCAGTACTTC | CASRVAGGVGQETQYF
TRBJ1-5 | - | TRBD1 | TRBV19 | TGTGCCAGTAGAGGACAGGGAGGTCAGCCCCAGCATTTT | CASRGQGGQPQHF
TRBJ2-7 | - | - | TRBV5-6 | TGTGCCAGCAGCTTGGAAGGGAACTCCTACGAGCAGTACTTC | CASSLEGNSYEQYF
TRBJ1-6 | few | TRBD1 | TRBV27 | TGTGCCAGCAGTGTGACAGGGGGATCACCCCTCCACTTT | CASSVTGGSPLHF
TRBJ2-3 | - | TRBD2 | TRBV6-1 | TGTGCCAGCAGTGAAGAAGCGGGGGGGGGCACAGATACGCAGTATTTT | CASSEEAGGGTDTQYF
TRBJ1-5 | - | - | TRBV27 | TGTGCCAGCAGTTTCTACCCTAATCAGCCCCAGCATTTT | CASSFYPNQPQHF
TRBJ1-4 | - | - | TRBV19 | TGTGCCAGTAGTTTCGACCGGGAGGGTAATGAAAAACTGTTTTTT | CASSFDREGNEKLFF
TRBJ1-2 | - | TRBD1 | TRBV30 | TGTGCCTCGCCGGGACAGGAAAGAATTAACTATGGCTACACCTTC | CASPGQERINYGYTF
TRBJ2-7 | - | - | TRBV7-3 | TGTGCCAGCAGCTCCGCGGGTGGCGAGCAGTACTTC | CASSSAGGEQYF
TRBJ1-2 | - | TRBD1 | TRBV6-6 | TGTGCCAGCGAGAGACCGACAGGGCGGGACTATGGCTACACCTTC | CASERPTGRDYGYTF
TRBJ2-5 | once | TRBD2 | TRBV4-3 | TGCGCCAGCAGCCAAGTACTTAGCGGGGAAGAGACCCAGTACTTC | CASSQVLSGEETQYF
TRBJ1-2 | - | - | TRBV6-5 | TGTGCCAGCAGTTACTCGAACAGGGAAAGGAACTATGGCTACACCTTC | CASSYSNRERNYGYTF
TRBJ2-1 | - | - | TRBV4-1 | TGCGCCAGCAGCCATATTATCCGGGGGGCCTATGAGCAGTTCTTC | CASSHIIRGAYEQFF
TRBJ2-7 | - | TRBD1 | TRBV19 | TGTGCCAGTAGTTCGGGACAGGGAGTTTTCTACGAGCAGTACTTC | CASSSGQGVFYEQYF
TRBJ2-1 | - | - | TRBV7-2 | TGTGCCAGCAGCTTAGGGGGTTTGGGATACAATGAGCAGTTCTTC | CASSLGGLGYNEQFF
TRBJ1-5 | - | - | TRBV7-2 | TGTGCCAGCAGCTTAAACGGACATTTCAATCAGCCCCAGCATTTT | CASSLNGHFNQPQHF
TRBJ2-7 | - | - | TRBV29-1 | TGCAGCGTTGAAGACCCCCAGACTACCACCTACGAGCAGTACTTC | CSVEDPQTTTYEQYF
TRBJ2-2 | - | - | TRBV6-6 | TGTGCCAGCAGCCAGGGATCCGGGGAGCTGTTTTTT | CASSQGSGELFF
TRBJ2-3 | - | - | TRBV25-1 | TGTGCCAGCAGTGAATATTGGGGGTGGACGCAGTATTTT | CASSEYWGWTQYF
TRBJ2-1 | - | TRBD2 | TRBV27 | TGTGCCAGCAGTTTATCGGCGGGAGGGTATAATGAGCAGTTCTTC | CASSLSAGGYNEQFF
TRBJ2-7 | few | TRBD1 | TRBV6-1 | TGTGCCAGCGAGGGGGCTAGCTGGGAGCAGTACTTC | CASEGASWEQYF
TRBJ2-7 | - | TRBD1 | TRBV19 | TGTGCCAGTAGTCCCTGGGACAGCTCCTACGAGCAGTACTTC | CASSPWDSSYEQYF
TRBJ2-7 | - | TRBD1 | TRBV19 | TGTGCCAGTAGCCCTGACAGGGTGTATGTCTACGAGCAGTACTTC | CASSPDRVYVYEQYF
TRBJ1-1 | few | - | TRBV5-4 | TGTGCCAGCAGCTTCCCGACAGACTACATGAACACTGAAGCTTTCTTT | CASSFPTDYMNTEAFF
TRBJ1-2 | - | TRBD1 | TRBV29-1 | TGCAGCGTTGATGAGGGGGCCTTTGGCTACACCTTC | CSVDEGAFGYTF